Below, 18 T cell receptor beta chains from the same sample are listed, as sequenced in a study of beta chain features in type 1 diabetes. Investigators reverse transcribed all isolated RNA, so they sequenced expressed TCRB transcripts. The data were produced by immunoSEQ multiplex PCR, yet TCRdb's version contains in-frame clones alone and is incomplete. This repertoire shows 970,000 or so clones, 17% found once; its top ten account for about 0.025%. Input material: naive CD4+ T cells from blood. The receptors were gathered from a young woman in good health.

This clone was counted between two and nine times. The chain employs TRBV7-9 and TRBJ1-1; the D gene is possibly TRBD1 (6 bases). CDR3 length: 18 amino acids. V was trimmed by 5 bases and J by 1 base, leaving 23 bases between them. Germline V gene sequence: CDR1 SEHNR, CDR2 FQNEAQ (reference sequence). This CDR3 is CASSHKGGFGPGNTEAFF. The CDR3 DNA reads TGTGCCAGCAGCCATAAGGGGGGATTCGGCCCCGGGAACACTGAAGCTTTCTTT.

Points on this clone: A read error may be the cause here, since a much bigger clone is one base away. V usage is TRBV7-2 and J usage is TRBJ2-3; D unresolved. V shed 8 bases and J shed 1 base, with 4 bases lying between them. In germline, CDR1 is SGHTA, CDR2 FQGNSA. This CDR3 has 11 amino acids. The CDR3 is CASRGTDTQYF. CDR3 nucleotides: TGTGCCAGCCGGGGCACAGATACGCAGTATTTT.

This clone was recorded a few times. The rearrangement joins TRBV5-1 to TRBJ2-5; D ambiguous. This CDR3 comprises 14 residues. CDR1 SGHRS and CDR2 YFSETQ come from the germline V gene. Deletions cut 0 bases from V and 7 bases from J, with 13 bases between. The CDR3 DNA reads TGCGCCAGCAGCTTGGCCGCCGGAACGGGGACCCAGTACTTC. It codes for CASSLAAGTGTQYF.

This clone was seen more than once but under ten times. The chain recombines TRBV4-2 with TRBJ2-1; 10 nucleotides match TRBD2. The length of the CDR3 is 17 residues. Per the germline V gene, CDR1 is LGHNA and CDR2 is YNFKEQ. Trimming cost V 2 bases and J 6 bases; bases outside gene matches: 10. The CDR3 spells CASSQPPAGTSVNEQFF. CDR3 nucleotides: TGTGCCAGCAGCCAACCACCAGCCGGGACTAGCGTCAATGAGCAGTTCTTC.

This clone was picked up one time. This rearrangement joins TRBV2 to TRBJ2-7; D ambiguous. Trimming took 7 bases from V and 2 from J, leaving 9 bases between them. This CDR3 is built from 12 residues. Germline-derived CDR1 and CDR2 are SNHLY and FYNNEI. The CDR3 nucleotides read TGTGCCAGCACCACAGAGACCTACGAGCAGTACTTC. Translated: CASTTETYEQYF.

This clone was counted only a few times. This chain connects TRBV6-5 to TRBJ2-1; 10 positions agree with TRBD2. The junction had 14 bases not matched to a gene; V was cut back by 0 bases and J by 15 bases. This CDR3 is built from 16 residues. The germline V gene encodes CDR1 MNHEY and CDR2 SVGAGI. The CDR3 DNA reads TGTGCCAGCAGTTACTCGCCTAGCGGGAGTCGGGGGGGGGCGTTCTTC. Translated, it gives CASSYSPSGSRGGAFF.

The CDR3 region is CASSFPGLAGTGELFF. DNA of the CDR3: TGTGCCAGCAGCTTTCCGGGACTAGCGGGTACCGGGGAGCTGTTTTTT. V usage is TRBV7-6 and J usage is TRBJ2-2, with TRBD2 identical over 12 bases. There are 16 residues in the CDR3. Germline V gene sequence: CDR1 SGHVS, CDR2 FNYEAQ. The trim removed 3 bases at V and 5 bases at J, leaving 4 bases unmatched.

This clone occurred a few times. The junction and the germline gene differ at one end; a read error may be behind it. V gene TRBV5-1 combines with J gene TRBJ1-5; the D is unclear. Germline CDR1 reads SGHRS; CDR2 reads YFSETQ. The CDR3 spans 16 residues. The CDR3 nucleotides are TGCGCCAGCAGCTTGGATGGTACGGGTAGCCATCAGCCCCAGCATTTT. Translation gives CASSLDGTGSHQPQHF.

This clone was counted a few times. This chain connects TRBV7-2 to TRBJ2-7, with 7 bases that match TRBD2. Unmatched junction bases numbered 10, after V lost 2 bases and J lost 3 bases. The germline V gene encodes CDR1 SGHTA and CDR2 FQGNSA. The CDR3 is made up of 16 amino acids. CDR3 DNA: TGTGCCAGCAGCTTAATCGCGGCGGGAGCTAACTACGAGCAGTACTTC. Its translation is CASSLIAAGANYEQYF.

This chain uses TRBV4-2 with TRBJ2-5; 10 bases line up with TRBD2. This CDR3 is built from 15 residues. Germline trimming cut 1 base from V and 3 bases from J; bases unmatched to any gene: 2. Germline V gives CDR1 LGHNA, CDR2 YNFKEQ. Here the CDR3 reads CASSQVTSGKETQYF. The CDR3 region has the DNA TGTGCCAGCAGCCAAGTAACTAGCGGGAAAGAGACCCAGTACTTC.

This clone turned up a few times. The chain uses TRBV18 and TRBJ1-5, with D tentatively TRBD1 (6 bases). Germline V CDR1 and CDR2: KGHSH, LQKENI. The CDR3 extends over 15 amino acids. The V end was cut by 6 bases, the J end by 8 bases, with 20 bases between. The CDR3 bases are TGTGCCAGCTCTCTCGGAACAGGGTTAATGGAGCCCCAGCATTTT. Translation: CASSLGTGLMEPQHF.

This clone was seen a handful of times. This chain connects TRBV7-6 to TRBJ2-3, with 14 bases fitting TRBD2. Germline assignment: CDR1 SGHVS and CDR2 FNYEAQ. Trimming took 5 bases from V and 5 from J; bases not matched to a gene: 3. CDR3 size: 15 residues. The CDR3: CASSAGLAGGDTQYF. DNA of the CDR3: TGTGCCAGCAGCGCCGGACTAGCGGGAGGAGATACGCAGTATTTT.

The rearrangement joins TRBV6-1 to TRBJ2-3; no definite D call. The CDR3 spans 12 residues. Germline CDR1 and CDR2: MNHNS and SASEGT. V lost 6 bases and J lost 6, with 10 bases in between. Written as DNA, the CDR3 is TGTGCCAGCAGGAGACCCGGTGATACGCAGTATTTT. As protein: CASRRPGDTQYF.

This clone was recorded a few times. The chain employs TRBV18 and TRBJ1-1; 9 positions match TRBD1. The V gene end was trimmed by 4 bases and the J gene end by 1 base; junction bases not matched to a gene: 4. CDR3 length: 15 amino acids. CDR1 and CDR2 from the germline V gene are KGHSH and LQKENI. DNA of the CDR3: TGTGCCAGCTCACTGGACAGGGGATGGAACACTGAAGCTTTCTTT. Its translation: CASSLDRGWNTEAFF.

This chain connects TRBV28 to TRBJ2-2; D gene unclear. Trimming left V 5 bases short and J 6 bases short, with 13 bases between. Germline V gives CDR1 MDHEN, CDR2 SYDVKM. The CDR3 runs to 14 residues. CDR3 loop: CASSGPLRPGELFF. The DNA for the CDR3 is TGTGCCAGCAGTGGCCCTTTACGGCCCGGGGAGCTGTTTTTT.

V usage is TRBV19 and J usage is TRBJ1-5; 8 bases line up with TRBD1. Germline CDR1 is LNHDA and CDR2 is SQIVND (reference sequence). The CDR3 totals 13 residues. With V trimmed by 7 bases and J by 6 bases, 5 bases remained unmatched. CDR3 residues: CASTDRESQPQHF. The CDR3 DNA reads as TGTGCCAGTACGGACAGGGAATCTCAGCCCCAGCATTTT.

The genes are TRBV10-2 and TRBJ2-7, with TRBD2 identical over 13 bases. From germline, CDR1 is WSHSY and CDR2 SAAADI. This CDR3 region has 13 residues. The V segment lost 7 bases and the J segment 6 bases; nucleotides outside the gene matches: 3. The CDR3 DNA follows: TGCGCCAGCACACTAGCGGGAGGGCGCGAGCAGTACTTC. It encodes CASTLAGGREQYF.

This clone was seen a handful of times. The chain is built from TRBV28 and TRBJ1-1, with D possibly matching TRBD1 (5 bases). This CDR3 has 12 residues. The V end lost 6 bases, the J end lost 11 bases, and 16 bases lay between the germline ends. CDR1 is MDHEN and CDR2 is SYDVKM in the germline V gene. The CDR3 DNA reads TGTGCCAGCAGCTCTTGGGGAAAGGGGGCTTTCTTT. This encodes CASSSWGKGAFF.